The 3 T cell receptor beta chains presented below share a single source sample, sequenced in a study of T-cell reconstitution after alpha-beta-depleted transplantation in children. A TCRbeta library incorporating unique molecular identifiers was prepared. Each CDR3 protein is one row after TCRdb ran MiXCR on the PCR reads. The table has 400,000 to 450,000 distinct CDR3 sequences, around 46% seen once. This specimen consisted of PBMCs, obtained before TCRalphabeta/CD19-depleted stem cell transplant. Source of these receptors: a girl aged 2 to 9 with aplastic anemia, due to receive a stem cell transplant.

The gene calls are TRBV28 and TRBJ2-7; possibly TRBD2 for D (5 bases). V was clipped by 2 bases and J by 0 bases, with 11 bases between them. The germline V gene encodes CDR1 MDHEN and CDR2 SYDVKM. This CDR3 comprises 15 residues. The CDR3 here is CASSLSGLISYEQYF. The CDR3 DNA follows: TGTGCCAGCAGTTTAAGCGGCCTCATCTCCTACGAGCAGTACTTC.

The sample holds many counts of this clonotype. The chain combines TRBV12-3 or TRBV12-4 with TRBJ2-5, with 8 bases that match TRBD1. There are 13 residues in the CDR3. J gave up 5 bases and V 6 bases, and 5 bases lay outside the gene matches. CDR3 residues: CASRTGAVETQYF. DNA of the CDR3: TGTGCCAGCAGGACAGGGGCGGTGGAGACCCAGTACTTC.

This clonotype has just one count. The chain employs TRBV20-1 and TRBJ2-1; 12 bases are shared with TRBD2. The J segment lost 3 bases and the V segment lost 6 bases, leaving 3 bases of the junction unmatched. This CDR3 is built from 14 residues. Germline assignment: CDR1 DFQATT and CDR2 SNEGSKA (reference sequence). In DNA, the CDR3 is TGCAGTGCAAAGACTAGCGGGGGCTACAATGAGCAGTTCTTC. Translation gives CSAKTSGGYNEQFF.